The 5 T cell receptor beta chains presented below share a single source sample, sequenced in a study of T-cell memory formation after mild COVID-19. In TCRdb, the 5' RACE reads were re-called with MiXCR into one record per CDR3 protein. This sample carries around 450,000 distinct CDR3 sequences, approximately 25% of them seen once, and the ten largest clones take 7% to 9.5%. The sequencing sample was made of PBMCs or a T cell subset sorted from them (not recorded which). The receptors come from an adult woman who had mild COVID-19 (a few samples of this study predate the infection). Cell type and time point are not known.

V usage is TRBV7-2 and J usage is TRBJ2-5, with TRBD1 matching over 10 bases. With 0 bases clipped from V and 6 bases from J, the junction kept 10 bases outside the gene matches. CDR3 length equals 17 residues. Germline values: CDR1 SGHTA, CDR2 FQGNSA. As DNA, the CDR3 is TGTGCCAGCAGCTTAGCGGTGGGGACAGGGGCCATGAAGACCCAGTACTTC. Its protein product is CASSLAVGTGAMKTQYF.

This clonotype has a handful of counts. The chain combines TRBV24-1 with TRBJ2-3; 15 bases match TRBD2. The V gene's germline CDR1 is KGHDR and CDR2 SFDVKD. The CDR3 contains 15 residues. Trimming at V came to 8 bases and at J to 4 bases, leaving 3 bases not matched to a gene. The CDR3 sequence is CATMGLAGGPDTQYF. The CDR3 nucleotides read TGTGCCACCATGGGACTAGCGGGAGGTCCAGATACGCAGTATTTT.

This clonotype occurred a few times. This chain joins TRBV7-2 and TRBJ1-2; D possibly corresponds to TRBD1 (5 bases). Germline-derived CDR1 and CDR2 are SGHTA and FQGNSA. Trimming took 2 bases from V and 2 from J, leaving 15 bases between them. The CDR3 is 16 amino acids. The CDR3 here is CASSLMGQVGNYGYTF. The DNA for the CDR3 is TGTGCCAGCAGCTTAATGGGGCAGGTTGGGAACTATGGCTACACCTTC.

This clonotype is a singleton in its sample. DNA of the CDR3: TGCAGTGCTAGGCCCGACAGGACCTTCACAGATACGCAGTATTTT. Translating gives CSARPDRTFTDTQYF. The gene calls are TRBV20-1 and TRBJ2-3, with D perhaps TRBD1 (6 bases). This CDR3 comprises 15 residues. CDR1 is DFQATT and CDR2 is SNEGSKA in the germline V gene (reference sequence). Trimming took off 3 bases at V and 2 bases at J, with 15 bases between the two ends.

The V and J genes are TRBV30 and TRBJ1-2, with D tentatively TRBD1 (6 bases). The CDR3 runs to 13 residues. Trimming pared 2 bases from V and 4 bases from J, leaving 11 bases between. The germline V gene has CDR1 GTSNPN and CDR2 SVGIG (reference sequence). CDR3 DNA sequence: TGTGCCTGGAGTTCGACAGGTGGCTATGGCTACACCTTC. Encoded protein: CAWSSTGGYGYTF.